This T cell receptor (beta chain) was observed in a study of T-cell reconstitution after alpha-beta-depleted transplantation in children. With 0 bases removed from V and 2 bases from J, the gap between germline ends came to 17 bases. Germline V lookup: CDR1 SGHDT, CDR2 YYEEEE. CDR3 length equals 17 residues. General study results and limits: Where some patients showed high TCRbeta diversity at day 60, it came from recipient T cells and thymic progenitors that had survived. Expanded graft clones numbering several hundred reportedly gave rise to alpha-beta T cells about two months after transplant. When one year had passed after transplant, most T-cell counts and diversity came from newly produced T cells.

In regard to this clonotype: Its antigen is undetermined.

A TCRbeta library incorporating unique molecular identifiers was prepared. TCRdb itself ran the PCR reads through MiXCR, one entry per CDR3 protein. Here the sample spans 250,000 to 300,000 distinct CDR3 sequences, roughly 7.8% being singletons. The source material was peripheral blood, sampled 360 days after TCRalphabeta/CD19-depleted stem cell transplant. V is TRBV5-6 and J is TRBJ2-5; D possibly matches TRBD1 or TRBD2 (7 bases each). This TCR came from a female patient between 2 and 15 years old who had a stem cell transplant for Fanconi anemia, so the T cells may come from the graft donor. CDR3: CASSLAFRGGLQETQYF. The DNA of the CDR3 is TGTGCCAGCAGCTTGGCTTTCAGGGGGGGATTGCAAGAGACCCAGTACTTC.